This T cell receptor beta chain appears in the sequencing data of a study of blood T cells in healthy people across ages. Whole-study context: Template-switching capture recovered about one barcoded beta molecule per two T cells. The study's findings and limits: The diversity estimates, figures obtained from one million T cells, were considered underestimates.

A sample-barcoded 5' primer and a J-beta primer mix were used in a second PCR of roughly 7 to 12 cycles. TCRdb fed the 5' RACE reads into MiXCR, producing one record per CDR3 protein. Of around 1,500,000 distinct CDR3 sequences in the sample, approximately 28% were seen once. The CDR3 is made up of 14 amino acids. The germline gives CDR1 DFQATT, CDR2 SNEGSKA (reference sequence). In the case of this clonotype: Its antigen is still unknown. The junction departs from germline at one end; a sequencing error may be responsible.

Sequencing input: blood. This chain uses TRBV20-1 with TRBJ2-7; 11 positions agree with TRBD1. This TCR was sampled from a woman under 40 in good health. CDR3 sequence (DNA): TGCGGTGCTAGGGGGACAGGGGGTACCTACGAGCAGTACTTC. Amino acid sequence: CGARGTGGTYEQYF.